This T cell receptor beta chain originates from a study of blood T cell repertoires in COVID-19. Study in general: COVID-19 samples from acute and convalescent phases originated in the United States, Italy and Spain. In each case, the material was cDNA or gDNA derived from T cells, B-cell-depleted T cells, or PBMCs.

Between the trimmed V and J ends, which lost 0 bases and 3 bases, there was a span of 12 bases. CDR1 and CDR2 from the germline V gene are SGDLS and YYNGEE. The CDR3 extends over 16 amino acids. As processed by the authors: Estimation of nucleated cell counts was performed using reference gene primer amplification. The protocol was immunoSEQ multiplex PCR, while the TCRdb copy is restricted to in-frame clones and leaves out a portion. D and trimming were read from the DNA, whereas the V and J calls and clone size are those reported in that table. The table shows 100,000 or so clones, with approximately 90% occurring only once.

Sequenced material: peripheral blood. The gene calls are TRBV9 and TRBJ1-4, with D maybe TRBD1 (5 bases). This TCR was sampled from a woman between 45 and 65 years old in a cohort sampled during active COVID-19. The CDR3 loop reads CASSVESGEPNEKLFF. CDR3 DNA: TGTGCCAGCAGCGTAGAATCGGGGGAACCTAATGAAAAACTGTTTTTT.